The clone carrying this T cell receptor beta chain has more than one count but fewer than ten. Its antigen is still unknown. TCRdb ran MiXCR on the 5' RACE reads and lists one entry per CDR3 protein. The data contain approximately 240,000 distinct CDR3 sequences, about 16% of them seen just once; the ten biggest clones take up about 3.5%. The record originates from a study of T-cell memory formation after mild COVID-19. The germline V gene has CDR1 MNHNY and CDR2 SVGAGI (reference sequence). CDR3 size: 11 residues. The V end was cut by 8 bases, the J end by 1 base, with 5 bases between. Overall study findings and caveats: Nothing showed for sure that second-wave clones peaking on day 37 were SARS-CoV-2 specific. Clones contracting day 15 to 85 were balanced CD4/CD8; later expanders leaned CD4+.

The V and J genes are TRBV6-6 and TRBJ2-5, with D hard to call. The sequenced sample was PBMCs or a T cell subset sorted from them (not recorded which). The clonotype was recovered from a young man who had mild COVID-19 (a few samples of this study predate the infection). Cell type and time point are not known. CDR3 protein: CASALQETQYF. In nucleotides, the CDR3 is TGTGCCAGCGCGCTCCAAGAGACCCAGTACTTC.